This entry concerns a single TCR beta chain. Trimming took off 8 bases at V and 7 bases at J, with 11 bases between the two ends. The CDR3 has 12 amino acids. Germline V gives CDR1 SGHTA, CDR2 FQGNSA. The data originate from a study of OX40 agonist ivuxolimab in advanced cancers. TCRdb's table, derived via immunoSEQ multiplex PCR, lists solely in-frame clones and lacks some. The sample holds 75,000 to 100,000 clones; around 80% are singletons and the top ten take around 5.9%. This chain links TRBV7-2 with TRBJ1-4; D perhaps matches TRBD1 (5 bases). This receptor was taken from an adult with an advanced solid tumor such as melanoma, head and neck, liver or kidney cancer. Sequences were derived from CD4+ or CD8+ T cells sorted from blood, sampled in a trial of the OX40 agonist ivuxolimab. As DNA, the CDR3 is TGTGCCAGCGGGGGGTTTGCTGAAAAACTGTTTTTT. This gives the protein CASGGFAEKLFF.